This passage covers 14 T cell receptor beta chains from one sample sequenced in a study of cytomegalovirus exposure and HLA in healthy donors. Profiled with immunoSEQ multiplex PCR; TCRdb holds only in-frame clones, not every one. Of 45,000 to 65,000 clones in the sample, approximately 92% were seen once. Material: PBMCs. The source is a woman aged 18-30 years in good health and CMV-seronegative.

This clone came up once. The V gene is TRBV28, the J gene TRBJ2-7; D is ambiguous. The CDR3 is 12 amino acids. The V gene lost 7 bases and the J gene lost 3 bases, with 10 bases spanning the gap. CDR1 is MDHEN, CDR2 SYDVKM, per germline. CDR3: CASTTSGYEQYF. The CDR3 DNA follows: TGTGCCAGCACCACTTCGGGCTACGAGCAGTACTTC.

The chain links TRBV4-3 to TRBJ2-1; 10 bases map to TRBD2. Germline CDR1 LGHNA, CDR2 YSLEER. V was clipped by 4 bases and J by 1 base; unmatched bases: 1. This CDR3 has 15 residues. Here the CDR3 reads CASSPGLASYNEQFF. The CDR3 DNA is TGCGCCAGCAGCCCGGGACTAGCGTCCTACAATGAGCAGTTCTTC.

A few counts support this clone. The DNA for the CDR3 is TGTGCCAGCAGCTTAGTTTTTCTAGCTACAGATACGCAGTATTTT. This encodes CASSLVFLATDTQYF. The rearrangement joins TRBV7-2 to TRBJ2-3; a possible D gene is TRBD2 (5 bases). The CDR3 has 15 amino acids. V was clipped by 1 base and J by 3 bases, with 11 bases between them. Germline V lookup: CDR1 SGHTA, CDR2 FQGNSA.

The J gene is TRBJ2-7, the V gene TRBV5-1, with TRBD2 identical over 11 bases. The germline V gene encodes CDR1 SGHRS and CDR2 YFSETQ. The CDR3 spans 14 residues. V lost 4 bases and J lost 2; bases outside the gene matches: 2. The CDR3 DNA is TGCGCCAGCAGCGGGACTAGCGGCCCCTACGAGCAGTACTTC. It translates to CASSGTSGPYEQYF. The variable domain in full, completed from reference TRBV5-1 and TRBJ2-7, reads KAGVTQTPRYLIKTRGQQVTLSCSPISGHRSVSWYQQTPGQGLQFLFEYFSETQRNKGNFPGRFSGRQFSNSRSEMNVSTLELGDSALYLCASSGTSGPYEQYFGPGTRLTVT.

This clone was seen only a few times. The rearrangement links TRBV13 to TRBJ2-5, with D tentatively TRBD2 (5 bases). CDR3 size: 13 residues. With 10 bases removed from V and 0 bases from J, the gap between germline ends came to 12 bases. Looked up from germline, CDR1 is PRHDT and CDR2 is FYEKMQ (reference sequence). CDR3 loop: CATSRADQETQYF. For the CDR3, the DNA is TGTGCCACTTCCAGAGCGGACCAAGAGACCCAGTACTTC.

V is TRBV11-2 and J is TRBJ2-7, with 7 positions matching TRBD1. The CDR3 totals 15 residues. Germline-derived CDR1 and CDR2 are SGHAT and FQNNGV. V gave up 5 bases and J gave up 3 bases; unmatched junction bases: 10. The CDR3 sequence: CASSGGPGQSYEQYF. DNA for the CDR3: TGTGCCAGCAGCGGGGGCCCGGGACAGAGCTACGAGCAGTACTTC.

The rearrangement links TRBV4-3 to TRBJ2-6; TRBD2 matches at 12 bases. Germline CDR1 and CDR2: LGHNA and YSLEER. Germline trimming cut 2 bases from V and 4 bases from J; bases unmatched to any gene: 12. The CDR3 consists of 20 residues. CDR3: CASSQSLLAGGPGGANVLTF. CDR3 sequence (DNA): TGCGCCAGCAGCCAATCTCTTCTAGCGGGAGGGCCAGGAGGGGCCAACGTCCTGACTTTC.

DNA for the CDR3: TGTGCCAGCAGCCCCGACAGCGCTTACGGGGAGCAGTACTTC. Its translation: CASSPDSAYGEQYF. V gene TRBV7-2 combines with J gene TRBJ2-7; TRBD1 is a possible D gene (5 bases). CDR1 SGHTA and CDR2 FQGNSA come from the germline V gene. V lost 5 bases to trimming and J lost 7 bases, with 18 bases between them. CDR3 length: 14 amino acids. Variable domain in full (rest from reference TRBV7-2 and TRBJ2-7): GAGVSQSPSNKVTEKGKDVELRCDPISGHTALYWYRQSLGQGLEFLIYFQGNSAPDKSGLPSDRFSAERTGGSVSTLTIQRTQQEDSAVYLCASSPDSAYGEQYFGPGTRLTVT.

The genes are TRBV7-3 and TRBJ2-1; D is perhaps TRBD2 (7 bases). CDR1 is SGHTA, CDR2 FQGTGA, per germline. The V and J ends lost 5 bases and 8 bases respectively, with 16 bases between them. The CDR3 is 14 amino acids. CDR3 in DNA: TGTGCCAGCAGCCCCGGTGGGGGGGGCGATGAGCAGTTCTTC. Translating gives CASSPGGGGDEQFF.

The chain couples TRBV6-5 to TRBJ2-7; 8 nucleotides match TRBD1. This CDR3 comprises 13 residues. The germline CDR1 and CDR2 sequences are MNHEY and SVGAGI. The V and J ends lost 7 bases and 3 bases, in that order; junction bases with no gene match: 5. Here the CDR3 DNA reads TGTGCCAGCACCCCGACAGGGGTCTACGAGCAGTACTTC. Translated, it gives CASTPTGVYEQYF.

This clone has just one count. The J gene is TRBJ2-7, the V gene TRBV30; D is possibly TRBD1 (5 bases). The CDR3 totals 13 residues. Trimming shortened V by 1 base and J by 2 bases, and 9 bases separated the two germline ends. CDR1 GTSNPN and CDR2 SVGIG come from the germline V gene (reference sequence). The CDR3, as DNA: TGTGCCTGGAGTGATGACAGAGCCTACGAGCAGTACTTC. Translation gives CAWSDDRAYEQYF.

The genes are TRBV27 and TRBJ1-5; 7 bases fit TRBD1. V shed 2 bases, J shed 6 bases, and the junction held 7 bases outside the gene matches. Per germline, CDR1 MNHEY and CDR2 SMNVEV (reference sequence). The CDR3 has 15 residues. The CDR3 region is CASSLRGPRAQPQHF. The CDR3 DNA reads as TGTGCCAGCAGTTTAAGGGGGCCCCGAGCTCAGCCCCAGCATTTT.

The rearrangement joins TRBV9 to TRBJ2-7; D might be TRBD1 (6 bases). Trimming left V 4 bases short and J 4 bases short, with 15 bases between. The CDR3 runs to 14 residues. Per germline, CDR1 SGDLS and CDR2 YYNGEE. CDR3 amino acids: CASSPADRLYEQYF. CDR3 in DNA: TGTGCCAGCAGCCCAGCAGACAGGCTTTACGAGCAGTACTTC.

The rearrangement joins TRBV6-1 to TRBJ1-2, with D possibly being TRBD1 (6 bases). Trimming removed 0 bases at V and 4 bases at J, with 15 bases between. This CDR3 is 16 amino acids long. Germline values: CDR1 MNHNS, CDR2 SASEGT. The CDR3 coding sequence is TGTGCCAGCAGTGAAGCGTTTAGGCAGGGGTCCTATGGCTACACCTTC. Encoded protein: CASSEAFRQGSYGYTF.